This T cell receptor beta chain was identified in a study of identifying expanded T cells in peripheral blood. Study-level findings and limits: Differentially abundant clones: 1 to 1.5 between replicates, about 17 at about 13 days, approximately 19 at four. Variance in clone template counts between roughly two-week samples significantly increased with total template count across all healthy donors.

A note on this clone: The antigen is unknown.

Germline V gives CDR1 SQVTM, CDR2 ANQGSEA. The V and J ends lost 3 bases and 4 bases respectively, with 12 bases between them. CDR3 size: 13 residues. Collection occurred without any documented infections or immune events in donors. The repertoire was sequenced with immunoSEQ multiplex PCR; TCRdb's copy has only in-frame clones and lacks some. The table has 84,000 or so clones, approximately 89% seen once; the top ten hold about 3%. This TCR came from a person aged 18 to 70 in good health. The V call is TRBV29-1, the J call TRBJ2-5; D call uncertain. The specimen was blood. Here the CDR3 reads CSVDGLVLETQYF. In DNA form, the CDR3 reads TGCAGCGTTGATGGCCTCGTTTTAGAGACCCAGTACTTC.